This TCR beta chain was retrieved from a study of CD8+ T cells in alopecia areata. CDR1 GTSNPN and CDR2 SVGIG come from the germline V gene (reference sequence). The CDR3 sequence is 17 residues long. V lost 0 bases and J 0 bases, leaving 15 bases between the germline ends. cDNA prepared by RNA extraction and subsequent reverse transcription served as the template for sequencing. Libraries were prepared by immunoSEQ multiplex PCR; TCRdb keeps only in-frame clonotypes and omits some of them. The repertoire has approximately 300,000 clones, 58% of them found once; the top ten carry approximately 2%. Points from the study as a whole: Mouse data revealed clearer TCR sharing than patient data did, a gap possibly tied to HLA. With tofacitinib ongoing, many expanded lesional clones persisted in both scalp and blood. Normal-skin resident alphabeta T cells also appear among scalp sample sequences.

Regarding treatment: oral pan-JAK inhibitor, 5-10 mg twice daily. Notes on this clone: Its antigen is unknown.

The source of this sequence is a human donor with alopecia areata. V is TRBV30 and J is TRBJ1-3, with D unresolved. Source: CD4+ T cells sorted from blood, taken at week 24, from a patient treated with tofacitinib. The CDR3 DNA sequence: TGTGCCTGGAGTGTACGGACTATGAAGGACTCTGGAAACACCATATATTTT. Its translation: CAWSVRTMKDSGNTIYF. Complete variable domain (other parts from reference TRBV30 and TRBJ1-3): SQTIHQWPATLVQPVGSPLSLECTVEGTSNPNLYWYRQAAGRGLQLLFYSVGIGQISSEVPQNLSASRPQDRQFILSSKKLLLSDSGFYLCAWSVRTMKDSGNTIYFGEGSWLTVV.